This TCR beta chain was captured in a study of CD8+CD57+ T cells in acquired aplastic anemia. Investigators profiled TCR beta VDJ and CDR3 from genomic DNA template. Each CDR3 protein is one row after TCRdb ran MiXCR on the reads. The sample lists approximately 380,000 distinct CDR3 sequences, 65% to 80% occurring once. Broader study findings: Patients and controls shared approximately 30 CD8+ CDR3 sequences.

Details on this clonotype: Its antigen is unknown. Relative to the germline gene, one junction end is altered; a read error may explain this.

The V gene's germline CDR1 is DFQATT and CDR2 SNEGSKA (reference sequence). The CDR3 sequence is 11 residues long. The TCR was taken from a human donor in good health, serving as a control. The material sequenced was sorted CD4+, CD8+, or CD8+CD57+ T cells (not recorded which) from PBMCs. The chain recombines TRBV20-1 with TRBJ1-2; no clear D gene. The CDR3 loop reads CSVPGLTGEPF. In nucleotides, the CDR3 is TGCAGCGTACCAGGACTTACCGGTGAGCCCTTC.